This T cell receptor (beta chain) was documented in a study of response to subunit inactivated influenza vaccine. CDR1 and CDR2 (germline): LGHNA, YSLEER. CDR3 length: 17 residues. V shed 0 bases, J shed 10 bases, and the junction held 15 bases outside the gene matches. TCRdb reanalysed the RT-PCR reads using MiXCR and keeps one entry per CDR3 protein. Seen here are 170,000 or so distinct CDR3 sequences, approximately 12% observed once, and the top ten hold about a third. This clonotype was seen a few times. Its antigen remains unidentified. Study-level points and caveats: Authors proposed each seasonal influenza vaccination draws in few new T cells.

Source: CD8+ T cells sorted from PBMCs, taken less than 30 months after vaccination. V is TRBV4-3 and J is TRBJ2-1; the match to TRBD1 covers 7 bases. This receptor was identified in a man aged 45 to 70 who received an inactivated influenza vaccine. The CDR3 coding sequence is TGCGCCAGCAGCCAAGATCATAGGGGGACAGCCTTAGGGGAGCAGTTCTTC. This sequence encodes CASSQDHRGTALGEQFF.